This T cell receptor (beta chain) was sequenced during a study of control samples from healthy donors and cancer patients. Clones were sequenced by immunoSEQ multiplex PCR, and TCRdb holds only the in-frame ones, with some missing. Found here are about 85,000 clones, roughly 89% of them singletons; the top ten hold about 7.4%. The sequenced material came from blood. The source of this sequence is a woman aged 55-69 years in good health.

CDR3 residues: CSVDGGYGYTF. CDR3 DNA sequence: TGCAGCGTTGACGGGGGCTATGGCTACACCTTC. V is TRBV29-1 and J is TRBJ1-2; D is perhaps TRBD1 (5 bases). Germline-derived CDR1 and CDR2 are SQVTM and ANQGSEA. Trimming left V 3 bases short and J 4 bases short, with 6 bases between. The CDR3 covers 11 residues.